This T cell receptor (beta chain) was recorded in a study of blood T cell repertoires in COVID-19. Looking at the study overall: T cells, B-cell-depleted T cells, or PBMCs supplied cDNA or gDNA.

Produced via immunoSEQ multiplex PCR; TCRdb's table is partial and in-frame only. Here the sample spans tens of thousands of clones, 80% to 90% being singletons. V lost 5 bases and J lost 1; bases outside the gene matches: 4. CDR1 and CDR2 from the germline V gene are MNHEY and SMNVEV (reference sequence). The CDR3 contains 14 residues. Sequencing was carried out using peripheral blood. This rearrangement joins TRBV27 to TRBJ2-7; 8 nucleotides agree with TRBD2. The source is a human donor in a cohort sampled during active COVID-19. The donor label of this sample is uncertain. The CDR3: CASSPSGRSYEQYF. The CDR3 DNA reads TGTGCCAGCAGTCCTAGCGGGCGATCCTACGAGCAGTACTTC.